Below are 10 T cell receptor beta chains sequenced from a single sample in a study of Tregs in tolerant kidney transplant recipients. Clones were sequenced by immunoSEQ multiplex PCR, and TCRdb holds only the in-frame ones, with some missing. The table has about 77,000 clones, roughly 98% seen once. The specimen comprised CD4+ T cells from blood, sampled before the transplant. Source of these receptors: a human donor who received a combined kidney and bone marrow transplant.

The rearrangement joins TRBV30 to TRBJ2-7; 7 nucleotides match TRBD2. This CDR3 region has 15 residues. CDR1 is GTSNPN, CDR2 SVGIG, per germline (reference sequence). Trimming at V came to 0 bases and at J to 0 bases, leaving 5 bases not matched to a gene. The CDR3 DNA reads TGTGCCTGGAGTGTGTGGGCTAGCGGCTCCTACGAGCAGTACTTC. It codes for CAWSVWASGSYEQYF.

The gene calls are TRBV19 and TRBJ1-2; 11 nucleotides match TRBD1. The J segment lost 8 bases and the V segment lost 5 bases, leaving 4 bases of the junction unmatched. This CDR3 spans 13 amino acids. Germline V CDR1 and CDR2: LNHDA, SQIVND (reference sequence). The CDR3 coding sequence is TGTGCCAGTAGTCCGGGACAGGGGGTCGGCTACACCTTC. Protein product: CASSPGQGVGYTF.

The V gene is TRBV14, the J gene TRBJ1-1; 8 nucleotides align to TRBD1. This CDR3 spans 14 amino acids. J lost 1 base, V lost 4 bases, and 2 bases had no gene match. The germline V gene has CDR1 SGHDN and CDR2 FVKESK. The CDR3 DNA reads TGTGCCAGCAGCCGAGACAGGGGGAACACTGAAGCTTTCTTT. Translating it yields CASSRDRGNTEAFF.

The chain joins TRBV4-3 to TRBJ1-3; D is unclear. This CDR3 is built from 15 residues. Trimming pared 0 bases from V and 0 bases from J, leaving 6 bases between. Germline CDR1 and CDR2: LGHNA and YSLEER. This CDR3 is CASSQDQISGNTIYF. CDR3 nucleotide sequence: TGCGCCAGCAGCCAAGATCAAATCTCTGGAAACACCATATATTTT.

The V and J genes are TRBV7-3 and TRBJ2-7, with 7 bases identical to TRBD2. The length of the CDR3 is 16 residues. V shed 1 base and J 2 bases; nucleotides not matched to a gene: 8. CDR1 is SGHTA, CDR2 FQGTGA, per germline. The CDR3 is CASSLRGRSGTYEQYF. In nucleotides, the CDR3 is TGTGCCAGCAGCTTAAGGGGGAGGAGCGGGACCTACGAGCAGTACTTC.

The rearrangement uses TRBV9 and TRBJ1-3, with a weak D call TRBD1 (6 bases). Trimming took 0 bases from V and 0 from J, leaving 16 bases between them. The length of the CDR3 is 18 residues. Germline V CDR1 and CDR2: SGDLS, YYNGEE. This CDR3 is CASSVDPLDRRSGNTIYF. Written as DNA, the CDR3 is TGTGCCAGCAGCGTAGACCCCCTAGACAGGCGCTCTGGAAACACCATATATTTT. Filled out from reference TRBV9 and TRBJ1-3, the complete variable domain reads DSGVTQTPKHLITATGQRVTLRCSPRSGDLSVYWYQQSLDQGLQFLIQYYNGEERAKGNILERFSAQQFPDLHSELNLSSLELGDSALYFCASSVDPLDRRSGNTIYFGEGSWLTVV.

The genes are TRBV5-5 and TRBJ2-5; 9 bases align to TRBD1. The germline V gene has CDR1 SGHKS and CDR2 YYEKEE (reference sequence). The V and J ends lost 4 bases and 0 bases, in that order; junction bases with no gene match: 10. CDR3 length equals 17 residues. The CDR3 DNA reads as TGTGCCAGCAGCGAGGGACCCGGGACAGGGTACCAAGAGACCCAGTACTTC. Protein: CASSEGPGTGYQETQYF.

This chain uses TRBV28 with TRBJ1-2; tentative D call: TRBD1 (5 bases). Germline CDR1 MDHEN, CDR2 SYDVKM. The CDR3 extends over 17 amino acids. V lost 5 bases, J lost 6 bases, and 25 bases lay in between. Written as DNA, the CDR3 is TGTGCCAGCAGTCCAAGATCCCCGGGACGGGGAGGAAATGGCTACACCTTC. It is translated as CASSPRSPGRGGNGYTF.

V gene TRBV10-3 combines with J gene TRBJ2-7; TRBD2 aligns across 7 bases. Trimming cost V 4 bases and J 5 bases; bases outside gene matches: 5. From germline, CDR1 is ENHRY and CDR2 SYGVKD. The CDR3 has 13 residues. The CDR3: CAISGGGSDEQYF. DNA for the CDR3: TGTGCCATCAGTGGGGGCGGGAGCGACGAGCAGTACTTC.

The CDR3 nucleotides read TGTGCCAGTAGTGTGCAGGCTGGGGCCAACGTCCTGACTTTC. This gives the protein CASSVQAGANVLTF. This chain links TRBV19 with TRBJ2-6; D remains ambiguous. Germline V gene lookup returns CDR1 LNHDA and CDR2 SQIVND (reference sequence). Trimming left V 5 bases short and J 2 bases short, with 7 bases between. The CDR3 length is 14 residues.